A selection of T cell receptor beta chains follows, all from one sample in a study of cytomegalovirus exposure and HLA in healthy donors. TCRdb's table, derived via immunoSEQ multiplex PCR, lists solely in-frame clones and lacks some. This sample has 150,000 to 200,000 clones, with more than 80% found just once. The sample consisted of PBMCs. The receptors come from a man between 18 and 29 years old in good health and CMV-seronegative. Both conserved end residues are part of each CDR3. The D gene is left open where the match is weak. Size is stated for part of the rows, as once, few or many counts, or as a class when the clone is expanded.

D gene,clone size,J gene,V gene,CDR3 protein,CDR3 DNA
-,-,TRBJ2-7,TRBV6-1,CASNRVGEAYEQYF,TGTGCCAGCAACCGAGTGGGGGAGGCCTACGAGCAGTACTTC
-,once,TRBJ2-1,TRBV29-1,CSAKQVNEQFF,TGCAGCGCTAAACAGGTCAATGAGCAGTTCTTC
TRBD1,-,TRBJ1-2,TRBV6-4,CASKPLPGGYGYTF,TGTGCCAGCAAGCCTCTGCCAGGGGGCTATGGCTACACCTTC
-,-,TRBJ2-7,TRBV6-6,CASSYSTVARYEQYF,TGTGCCAGCAGTTACTCGACGGTAGCGCGCTACGAGCAGTACTTC
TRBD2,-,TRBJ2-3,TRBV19,CASSLTSGSTDTQYF,TGTGCCAGTAGTTTGACTAGCGGGAGCACAGATACGCAGTATTTT
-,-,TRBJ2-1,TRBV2,CVTTGYNEQFF,TGTGTCACGACAGGCTACAATGAGCAGTTCTTC
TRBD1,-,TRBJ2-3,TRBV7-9,CASSGGTGPRDTQYF,TGTGCCAGCAGCGGAGGGACAGGACCCCGGGATACGCAGTATTTT
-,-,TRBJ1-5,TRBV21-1,CATLGNRGPCQPQHF,TGTGCCACGCTCGGGAACAGGGGGCCCTGTCAGCCCCAGCATTTT
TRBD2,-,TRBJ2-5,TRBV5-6,CASSLVLAGVETQYF,TGTGCCAGCAGCTTGGTTCTAGCGGGCGTGGAGACCCAGTACTTC
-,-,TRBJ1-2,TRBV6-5,CASRSGGLGYTF,TGTGCCAGCAGGTCGGGGGGTCTTGGCTACACCTTC
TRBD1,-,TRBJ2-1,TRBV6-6,CASSSQGQVNEQFF,TGTGCCAGCAGTTCACAGGGGCAGGTCAATGAGCAGTTCTTC
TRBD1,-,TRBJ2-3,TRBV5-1,CASSTGQARVTDTQYF,TGCGCCAGCAGTACCGGACAGGCTCGCGTTACAGATACGCAGTATTTT
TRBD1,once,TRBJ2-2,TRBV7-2,CASSQRQGRTGELFF,TGTGCCAGCAGCCAGAGACAGGGAAGGACCGGGGAGCTGTTTTTT
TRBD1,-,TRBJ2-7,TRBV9,CASSPIGQGKYEQYF,TGTGCCAGCAGCCCGATCGGACAGGGAAAGTACGAGCAGTACTTC
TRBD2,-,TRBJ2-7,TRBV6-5,CASSPTSGGYYEQYF,TGTGCCAGCAGCCCGACTAGCGGGGGATACTACGAGCAGTACTTC
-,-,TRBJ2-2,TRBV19,CASSLRTGTNTGELFF,TGTGCCAGTAGCTTAAGAACAGGGACGAACACCGGGGAGCTGTTTTTT
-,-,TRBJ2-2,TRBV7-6,CASSSEPYVQAGELFF,TGTGCCAGCAGCTCCGAGCCGTACGTACAGGCCGGGGAGCTGTTTTTT
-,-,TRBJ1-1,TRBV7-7,CASSLGAGAEAFF,TGTGCTAGCAGCTTAGGGGCGGGGGCTGAAGCTTTCTTT
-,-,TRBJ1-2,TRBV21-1,CASSKGPDYGYTF,TGTGCCAGCAGCAAAGGGCCAGACTATGGCTACACCTTC
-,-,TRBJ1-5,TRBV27,CATRKVGGNQPQHF,TGTGCCACCAGGAAGGTAGGGGGTAATCAGCCCCAGCATTTT
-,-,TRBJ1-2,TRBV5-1,CASSLDSQGYYGYTF,TGCGCCAGCAGCTTGGACTCACAGGGTTACTATGGCTACACCTTC
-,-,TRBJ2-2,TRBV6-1,CASTLTRNTGELFF,TGTGCCAGCACCCTGACAAGGAACACCGGGGAGCTGTTTTTT
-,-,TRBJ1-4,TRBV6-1,CASSEVRAGSSEKLFF,TGTGCCAGCAGTGAAGTAAGGGCGGGGTCTTCTGAAAAACTGTTTTTT
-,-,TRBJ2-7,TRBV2,CASGVTGTYEQYF,TGTGCCAGCGGTGTGACAGGAACCTACGAGCAGTACTTC
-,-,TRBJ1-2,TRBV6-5,CASSYSQGYGYTF,TGTGCCAGCAGTTACTCGCAGGGATATGGCTACACCTTC
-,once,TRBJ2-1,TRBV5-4,CASSPSSSYNEQFF,TGTGCCAGCAGCCCCTCGTCCTCCTACAATGAGCAGTTCTTC
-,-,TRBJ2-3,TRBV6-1,CASKRGGGTDTQYF,TGTGCCAGCAAGAGGGGCGGGGGCACAGATACGCAGTATTTT
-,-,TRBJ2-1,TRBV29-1,CSVSGFYNEQFF,TGCAGCGTTAGCGGGTTTTACAATGAGCAGTTCTTC
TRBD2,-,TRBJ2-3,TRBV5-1,CASSLVSGGEITDTQYF,TGCGCCAGCAGCTTGGTCTCGGGGGGGGAGATCACAGATACGCAGTATTTT
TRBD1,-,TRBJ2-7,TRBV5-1,CASSLAWTGSKRGQYF,TGCGCCAGCAGCTTGGCATGGACAGGGTCGAAAAGGGGGCAGTACTTC
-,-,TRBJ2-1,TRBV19,CASSAPTSNEQFF,TGTGCCAGTAGTGCCCCGACTAGTAACGAGCAGTTCTTC
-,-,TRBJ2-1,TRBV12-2,CASRLIAGDWYEQFF,TGTGCAAGTCGCTTAATAGCGGGAGATTGGTATGAGCAGTTCTTC
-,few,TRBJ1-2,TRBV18,CASSPSDIFGYTF,TGTGCCAGCTCACCCTCGGACATCTTTGGCTACACCTTC
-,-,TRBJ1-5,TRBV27,CASSSGGNQPQHF,TGTGCCAGCAGTTCAGGGGGCAATCAGCCCCAGCATTTT
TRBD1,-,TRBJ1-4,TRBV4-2,CASSQEWAQGREKLFF,TGTGCCAGCAGCCAAGAATGGGCACAGGGGCGTGAAAAACTGTTTTTT
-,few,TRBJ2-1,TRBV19,CASSTFPVDAPPPGDNEQFF,TGTGCCAGTAGTACCTTCCCAGTCGACGCCCCACCACCAGGGGACAATGAGCAGTTCTTC
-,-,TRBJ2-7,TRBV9,CASSVATGSSYEQYF,TGTGCCAGCAGCGTAGCAACAGGGAGCTCCTACGAGCAGTACTTC
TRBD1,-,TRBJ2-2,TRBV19,CASSYGQGHTGELFF,TGTGCCAGTAGTTACGGACAGGGACACACCGGGGAGCTGTTTTTT
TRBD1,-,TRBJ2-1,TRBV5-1,CASSVGQGWSHEQFF,TGCGCCAGCAGCGTGGGACAGGGCTGGTCCCATGAGCAGTTCTTC
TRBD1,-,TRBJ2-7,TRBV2,CASSEQGTGDPYEQYF,TGTGCCAGCAGTGAACAGGGGACAGGGGACCCTTACGAGCAGTACTTC